One and the same sample provided the 14 T cell receptor beta chains below, sequenced in a study of T cells in Graves' hyperthyroidism and ophthalmopathy. The source material, RNA transcripts, was used to amplify TCR beta CDR3 regions. A first-round RT-PCR of the TCR CDR3 used the HTBI primer set. Using its own MiXCR run on the multiplex PCR reads, TCRdb lists one record per CDR3 protein. Of 500,000 to 650,000 distinct CDR3 sequences detected, about 14% appear once; the ten largest clones hold approximately 15%. Sequencing was carried out using blood. The receptors stem from a woman aged 35 to 49 with Graves' hyperthyroidism.

The chain recombines TRBV6-2 or TRBV6-3 with TRBJ1-4; TRBD1 might be the D (6 bases). Germline CDR1 and CDR2: MNHEY and SVGEGT. V was shortened by 5 bases and J by 0 bases, with 16 bases between the two germline ends. The CDR3 is made up of 17 amino acids. This chain's CDR3 is CASSPSHSGATNEKLFF. The DNA of the CDR3 is TGTGCCAGCAGTCCCAGTCACTCAGGGGCAACTAATGAAAAACTGTTTTTT.

This clonotype showed up many times. The chain employs TRBV30 and TRBJ2-3; D uncertain. Trimming shortened V by 4 bases and J by 6 bases, and 14 bases separated the two germline ends. Per the germline V gene, CDR1 is GTSNPN and CDR2 is SVGIG (reference sequence). The CDR3 is 13 residues long. The CDR3 is CAWTGGVPDTQYF. CDR3 bases: TGTGCCTGGACAGGTGGGGTCCCCGATACGCAGTATTTT.

The chain joins TRBV19 to TRBJ1-1, with no clear D. CDR1 and CDR2 (germline): LNHDA, SQIVND (reference sequence). V gave up 1 base and J gave up 5 bases, with 11 bases separating them. The CDR3 is made up of 14 amino acids. DNA for the CDR3: TGTGCCAGTAGTATAGTCGCGGGAGGAACTGAAGCTTTCTTT. Its translation is CASSIVAGGTEAFF. Full variable domain (rest looked up from reference TRBV19 and TRBJ1-1): DGGITQSPKYLFRKEGQNVTLSCEQNLNHDAMYWYRQDPGQGLRLIYYSQIVNDFQKGDIAEGYSVSREKKESFPLTVTSAQKNPTAFYLCASSIVAGGTEAFFGQGTRLTVV.

At least ten counts were recorded for this clonotype. The chain is built from TRBV6-1 and TRBJ2-1; 7 bases are a match to TRBD2. J gave up 7 bases and V 5 bases, and 11 bases lay outside the gene matches. The CDR3 consists of 15 residues. Germline values: CDR1 MNHNS, CDR2 SASEGT. The CDR3 spells CASSFSVGRGNEQFF. The CDR3 nucleotides read TGTGCCAGCAGTTTTTCCGTGGGGCGGGGGAATGAGCAGTTCTTC.

This clonotype came up many times. The chain uses TRBV7-3 and TRBJ2-3; no clear D gene. The CDR3 is 13 amino acids. Trimming pared 5 bases from V and 6 bases from J, leaving 12 bases between. Germline CDR1 is SGHTA and CDR2 is FQGTGA. In nucleotides, the CDR3 is TGTGCCAGCAGCCCCCGCCCCGGGGATACGCAGTATTTT. It is translated as CASSPRPGDTQYF.

This clonotype was observed a handful of times. The genes are TRBV27 and TRBJ2-2, with a tentative D call TRBD1 (6 bases). Deletions cut 4 bases from V and 0 bases from J, with 12 bases between. This CDR3 is 16 amino acids long. Germline CDR1 is MNHEY and CDR2 is SMNVEV (reference sequence). CDR3 DNA: TGTGCCAGCAGTTCCGGGACATATACGAACACCGGGGAGCTGTTTTTT. Its translation is CASSSGTYTNTGELFF.

This clonotype was picked up many times. The chain uses TRBV7-9 and TRBJ2-1; D tentatively reads TRBD1 or TRBD2 (5 bases each). The V and J ends lost 4 bases and 5 bases respectively, with 18 bases between them. This CDR3 contains 16 residues. Germline assignment: CDR1 SEHNR and CDR2 FQNEAQ (reference sequence). CDR3 nucleotide sequence: TGTGCCAGCAGCTATTCAACCGGGGCCTTAGACAATGAGCAGTTCTTC. It translates to CASSYSTGALDNEQFF.

At least ten counts were recorded for this clonotype. The gene calls are TRBV9 and TRBJ2-3, with TRBD1 matching 9 bases. V lost 0 bases, J lost 3 bases, and 2 bases stayed unmatched. Germline CDR1 SGDLS, CDR2 YYNGEE. This CDR3 has 15 residues. CDR3 amino acids: CASSVVGQGTDTQYF. The CDR3 DNA reads as TGTGCCAGCAGCGTAGTTGGACAGGGGACAGATACGCAGTATTTT.

The V and J genes are TRBV6-1 and TRBJ1-4; D gene unclear. The CDR3 length is 17 residues. CDR1 and CDR2 (germline): MNHNS, SASEGT. The germline V and J ends were trimmed by 7 bases and 3 bases, with 21 bases remaining between them. In DNA, the CDR3 is TGTGCCAGCACCGCTGGTCGTTCCGGAGCGGCTAATGAAAAACTGTTTTTT. Residues: CASTAGRSGAANEKLFF.

As regards this clonotype: A clone one base away is much larger, so this may be a read error. The chain recombines TRBV7-6 with TRBJ2-3, with 8 bases identical to TRBD2. The CDR3 has 16 amino acids. J gave up 5 bases and V 6 bases, and 13 bases lay outside the gene matches. Germline assignment: CDR1 SGHVS and CDR2 FNYEAQ. The CDR3 protein is CASSSRAGEFLDTQYF. The CDR3 region has the DNA TGTGCCAGCAGTAGCCGAGCGGGAGAGTTCCTAGATACGCAGTATTTT.

CDR3 loop: CASSDRASDTQYF. DNA for the CDR3: TGTGCCAGCAGTGACAGGGCTTCAGATACGCAGTATTTT. The rearrangement joins TRBV6-4 to TRBJ2-3, with unresolved D. CDR3 length: 13 residues. Germline V gene lookup returns CDR1 MRHNA and CDR2 SNTAGT. Trimming shortened V by 2 bases and J by 4 bases, and 7 bases separated the two germline ends.

This clonotype was recorded many times. The V and J genes are TRBV6-1 and TRBJ1-2, with 11 bases identical to TRBD1. CDR3 length: 16 amino acids. The germline V gene has CDR1 MNHNS and CDR2 SASEGT. V was clipped by 5 bases and J by 1 base; unmatched bases: 6. In DNA, the CDR3 is TGTGCCAGCAGTACCGGACAGGGGGCGTATAACTATGGCTACACCTTC. Its translation: CASSTGQGAYNYGYTF.

The gene calls are TRBV7-9 and TRBJ1-2; no definite D call. The CDR3 has 15 amino acids. The germline V and J ends were trimmed by 5 bases and 4 bases, with 17 bases remaining between them. CDR1 SEHNR and CDR2 FQNEAQ come from the germline V gene (reference sequence). For the CDR3, the DNA is TGTGCCAGCAGCCAGGACGGATCGTCGGTCTATGGCTACACCTTC. Translated, it gives CASSQDGSSVYGYTF.

This clonotype has a count of ten or more. V and J are TRBV5-6 and TRBJ2-7; 9 nucleotides agree with TRBD1. Germline CDR1 SGHDT, CDR2 YYEEEE. The CDR3 has 14 residues. The trim removed 6 bases at V and 5 bases at J, leaving 9 bases unmatched. CDR3 nucleotides: TGTGCCAGCATCCGCAGGGACAGGGTCGACGAGCAGTACTTC. Translating it yields CASIRRDRVDEQYF.